This entry concerns a single T cell receptor beta chain. Authors' data handling: By means of reference gene primer amplification, nucleated cell counts were estimated. Assay used: immunoSEQ multiplex PCR; TCRdb lists only in-frame clones, some missing. The V and J calls and the clone size are those of that table, but D and trimming were determined from the DNA. The sample consists of under 150,000 clones, 80% to 90% of them appearing once. This entry comes from a study of blood T cell repertoires in COVID-19. Germline V lookup: CDR1 LNHNV, CDR2 YYDKDF (reference sequence). Trimming took 0 bases from V and 5 from J, leaving 13 bases between them. The CDR3 loop spans 15 amino acids.

V is TRBV15 and J is TRBJ2-5; a weak D match, TRBD2 (6 bases). The TCR originated in a woman aged 60-75 years with COVID-19, enrolled during active disease. The sequencing input was peripheral blood. This chain's CDR3 is CATSRDRGAGETQYF. The CDR3 coding sequence is TGTGCCACCAGCAGAGATCGCGGTGCGGGGGAGACCCAGTACTTC.